A single sample gave rise to the 24 T cell receptor beta chains below, sequenced in a study of tumor-infiltrating lymphocytes in primary liver carcinoma. From unsorted bulk tissue weighing about 17-30 mg, DNA and RNA were co-extracted. The input was 500 ng total RNA; TCR beta cDNA was made from it with a constant-region primer. What produced the TCR beta libraries was three nested multiplex PCR rounds using slightly modified ARM-PCR. The first two PCR rounds used TRBV1-TRBV30 forward primers with a C-beta reverse primer, about 10 cycles each. TCRdb redid the calling of the multiplex PCR reads with MiXCR, one entry per CDR3 protein. The sample has about 130,000 distinct CDR3 sequences, 55% to 75% seen once. The source material was liver tumor tissue from sampling region 3. Subset in this sample: tumor region T3, left-lateral pole. The receptors were sampled from a woman aged 55-69 years with primary liver carcinoma and hepatitis B virus infection.

Comment on this clonotype: The junction departs from the called germline gene at one end, perhaps through a read error. V usage is TRBV11-2 and J usage is TRBJ1-6; no clear D. CDR1 SGHAT and CDR2 FQNNGV come from the germline V gene. The CDR3 sequence is 15 residues long. This CDR3 reads CASSIEVVAISPLHF. In nucleotides, the CDR3 is TGTGCCAGCAGCATAGAAGTTGTAGCTATCTCACCCCTCCACTTT.

On this clonotype itself: A much larger clone is a single base away; this may be a read error. The chain links TRBV11-3 to TRBJ2-1; 12 bases agree with TRBD2. Germline lookup yields CDR1 SGHNT and CDR2 YENEEA. J lost 5 bases, V lost 5 bases, and 4 bases had no gene match. The CDR3 covers 15 residues. Here the CDR3 DNA reads TGTGCCAGCAGCCCCAGACTAGCGGGAGACAATGAGCAGTTCTTC. It specifies CASSPRLAGDNEQFF.

Remarks on this clonotype: A junction end diverges from the germline sequence, so it may reflect a read error. The rearrangement links TRBV5-6 to TRBJ2-5; possibly TRBD2 for D (6 bases). Germline V lookup: CDR1 SGHDT, CDR2 YYEEEE. The CDR3 length is 16 residues. This CDR3 is CASSPRGGGTGETHYF. DNA of the CDR3: TGTGCCAGCAGCCCCCGGGGAGGCGGGACCGGAGAGACCCACTACTTC.

As for this clonotype: One end of the junction varies from germline; a read error may be responsible. The chain recombines TRBV6-5 with TRBJ2-1; tentative D call: TRBD2 (6 bases). Per germline, CDR1 MNHEY and CDR2 SVGAGI. CDR3 length equals 14 residues. The CDR3 sequence: CASSPGLSRNEQPF. The CDR3 DNA is TGTGCCAGCAGTCCGGGACTCTCTAGGAATGAGCAGCCCTTC.

Remarks on this clonotype: A much more abundant neighbour one base away suggests this may be a read error. The chain uses TRBV6-6 and TRBJ1-2; possible D gene TRBD1, 5 bases. Germline V lookup: CDR1 MNHNY, CDR2 SVGAGI (reference sequence). The CDR3 length is 13 residues. The germline V and J ends were trimmed by 4 bases and 10 bases, with 16 bases remaining between them. CDR3 bases: TGTGCCAGCAGTTTCGACAGAAATAGGGTCTACACCTTC. Amino acids: CASSFDRNRVYTF.

This chain uses TRBV4-2 with TRBJ2-1; 9 bases match TRBD1. CDR1 is LGHNA, CDR2 YNFKEQ, per germline. The ends lost 1 base at V and 8 bases at J; junction bases unmatched: 9. This CDR3 contains 16 residues. The CDR3 sequence is CASSQGTGASSYEQFF. CDR3 nucleotide sequence: TGTGCCAGCAGCCAAGGGACAGGGGCCTCCTCCTATGAGCAGTTCTTC.

Concerning this clonotype itself: A much larger clone lies a single base off, so this may be a read error. This chain connects TRBV4-1 to TRBJ1-1; D not certain. In germline, CDR1 is MGHRA, CDR2 YSYEKL. The CDR3 extends over 15 amino acids. Trimming shortened V by 0 bases and J by 2 bases, and 10 bases separated the two germline ends. CDR3 nucleotides: TGCGCCAGCAGCCAAGACCAGGTCCCCAACACTGAAGCTTTCTTT. It is translated as CASSQDQVPNTEAFF.

About this clonotype itself: At one boundary the junction diverges from the germline segment, which might be a read error. The V call is TRBV6-6, the J call TRBJ2-5; the D is unclear. The germline V gene has CDR1 MNHNY and CDR2 SVGAGI (reference sequence). CDR3 length: 14 amino acids. This CDR3 reads CVSSYQAHQETQYF. The CDR3 DNA is TGTGTCAGCAGTTATCAGGCTCACCAAGAGACCCAATACTTC.

For this clonotype: This CDR3 fails to terminate in the conserved phenylalanine or tryptophan, so it likely reflects a read error. The V call is TRBV11-1, the J call TRBJ2-1; D possibly corresponds to TRBD2 (5 bases). The CDR3 sequence is 16 residues long. Germline CDR1 SGHAT, CDR2 FQDESV (reference sequence). DNA of the CDR3: TGTGCCAGCAGTCTCACACCGGACTCTACTTACAGTGAGCAGTTCTCC. Translating gives CASSLTPDSTYSEQFS.

The V and J genes are TRBV28 and TRBJ2-2, with D uncertain. CDR3 length: 13 amino acids. Germline CDR1 and CDR2: MDHEN and SYDVKM. V shed 7 bases and J shed 1 base, with 7 bases lying between them. CDR3 sequence: CASIHRNTGELFF. CDR3 sequence (DNA): TGTGCCAGCATTCACAGGAACACCGGGGAGCTGTTTTTT. Full variable domain (outside the CDR3, taken from reference TRBV28 and TRBJ2-2): DVKVTQSSRYLVKRTGEKVFLECVQDMDHENMFWYRQDPGLGLRLIYFSYDVKMKEKGDIPEGYSVSREKKERFSLILESASTNQTSMYLCASIHRNTGELFFGEGSRLTVL.

This clonotype appeared a few times. Lacking the conserved final phenylalanine or tryptophan, this CDR3 likely reflects a read error. The gene calls are TRBV12-5 and TRBJ2-2, with 11 bases fitting TRBD1. Germline loops: CDR1 LGHNT, CDR2 FRNRAP. CDR3 size: 19 residues. The CDR3 bases are TGTGCTACTGGTTTACCACCCATTGGGGGGACAGGGGGCACCGGGGAGCTGTTTTGT. Protein sequence: CATGLPPIGGTGGTGELFC.

Remarks on this clonotype: A junction end diverges from the germline sequence, so it may reflect a read error. CDR3 nucleotide sequence: TGCAGCCTTGGCGACAGGGTAAATTCACTCCTCCACTTT. Its protein product is CSLGDRVNSLLHF. This chain uses TRBV29-1 with TRBJ1-6, with 7 bases identical to TRBD1. The CDR3 is 13 residues long. CDR1 is SQVTM and CDR2 is ANQGSEA in the germline V gene.

This clonotype has more than one count but fewer than ten. The genes are TRBV28 and TRBJ2-2; 10 bases agree with TRBD1. V was pared by 4 bases and J by 5 bases, with 13 bases of the junction left unmatched. This CDR3 spans 18 amino acids. The V gene's germline CDR1 is MDHEN and CDR2 SYDVKM. CDR3: CASSSPRTGGWGTGELFF. CDR3 nucleotide sequence: TGTGCCAGCAGTTCCCCCCGGACAGGGGGGTGGGGGACCGGGGAGCTGTTTTTT.

A note on this clonotype: At one boundary the junction diverges from the germline segment, which might be a read error. The V gene is TRBV6-1, the J gene TRBJ2-7; a weak D match, TRBD2 (6 bases). This CDR3 has 16 residues. Germline CDR1 MNHNS, CDR2 SASEGT. The CDR3 nucleotides are TGTGTCAGCAGTGTTCGACGGGGGACCCCCTCCTACGAGCAGTACTTC. It specifies CVSSVRRGTPSYEQYF.

Comment on this clonotype: One junction end does not reproduce the germline sequence, and a read error may be involved. The CDR3 coding sequence is TGTGTCAGCAGCTGGGTGGGGTCCCTCACCGGGGATCTGTTTTTT. Translating it yields CVSSWVGSLTGDLFF. The rearrangement joins TRBV11-2 to TRBJ2-2; the D gene is possibly TRBD2 (5 bases). Germline CDR1 and CDR2: SGHAT and FQNNGV. The CDR3 runs to 15 residues.

Points on this clonotype: The junction differs from germline at one of its ends, possibly a read error. The chain recombines TRBV28 with TRBJ1-2; tentative D call: TRBD1 (6 bases). Per the germline V gene, CDR1 is MDHEN and CDR2 is SYDVKM. The CDR3 is 16 residues long. CDR3 loop: CARSLTGEQGDYGYTF. CDR3 nucleotide sequence: TGTGCCAGGAGTTTAACCGGGGAACAGGGCGACTATGGCTACACCTTC.

A remark on this clonotype: It may be a read error: a sequence one base away is much more abundant. J is TRBJ2-3 and V is TRBV5-4; 7 positions match TRBD1. CDR1 and CDR2 (germline): SGHNT, YYREEE (reference sequence). CDR3 length: 17 amino acids. V lost 4 bases and J lost 7; bases outside the gene matches: 18. The CDR3 is CASSPRQGTMVGNTQYF. As DNA, the CDR3 is TGTGCCAGCAGCCCACGACAGGGTACGATGGTTGGAAATACGCAGTATTTT.

A few counts support this clonotype. Just one base apart from a much larger clone, this may be a read error. The chain has TRBV12-3 or TRBV12-4 and TRBJ2-7, with D perhaps TRBD2 (5 bases). This CDR3 has 12 residues. The CDR3 sequence: CASGSVAYERYF. The CDR3 DNA is TGTGCCAGCGGTAGCGTCGCCTACGAGCGGTACTTC.

Comment on this clonotype: The CDR3 carries no conserved terminal phenylalanine or tryptophan, so it likely arises from a read error. J is TRBJ2-5 and V is TRBV2; D gene unclear. V was pared by 4 bases and J by 5 bases, with 8 bases between. CDR3 length: 12 amino acids. CDR1 is SNHLY and CDR2 is FYNNEI in the germline V gene. CDR3 region: CASSGRWETQYI. In DNA form, the CDR3 reads TGTGCCAGCAGTGGAAGATGGGAGACCCAGTACATC.

In the case of this clonotype: Because the CDR3 is missing its conserved closing phenylalanine or tryptophan, this is likely a read error. The DNA is omitted, as the CDR3 cannot be located on it reliably, and the CDR3 follows TCRdb's listing. The CDR3 is CASSLATVLDGYAP. The chain is built from TRBV11-3 and TRBJ1-2. Germline-derived CDR1 and CDR2 are SGHNT and YENEEA. The CDR3 is 14 amino acids long, termini counted.

In the case of this clonotype: Here the CDR3 omits its conserved ending phenylalanine or tryptophan, so a read error is the likely source. The rearrangement joins TRBV6-6 to TRBJ1-1, with a possible D match to TRBD1 (5 bases). Germline V gene sequence: CDR1 MNHNY, CDR2 SVGAGI (reference sequence). The CDR3 length is 13 residues. With 6 bases removed from V and 7 bases from J, the gap between germline ends came to 15 bases. In nucleotides, the CDR3 is TGTGCCAGCAGCCGTGGGGCAGTAGTTGAAGCTTTCATT. Translated, it gives CASSRGAVVEAFI.

To note about this clonotype: The conserved closing phenylalanine or tryptophan is absent in this CDR3, likely reflecting a read error. J is TRBJ1-2 and V is TRBV11-2, with D unresolved. CDR1 is SGHAT, CDR2 FQNNGV, per germline. The CDR3 extends over 11 amino acids. CDR3 residues: CASCLRDGYTL. The CDR3 region has the DNA TGTGCCAGCTGCTTGAGGGATGGCTACACCTTA.

This clonotype was counted between two and nine times. The junction and the germline gene differ at one end; a read error may be behind it. This sequence joins TRBV10-3 and TRBJ2-3; D could derive from TRBD1 or TRBD2 (5 bases each). Germline V gives CDR1 ENHRY, CDR2 SYGVKD. The CDR3 covers 14 residues. CDR3 residues: CATSAGSRADTQYF. The CDR3 DNA reads TGTGCCACCAGTGCAGGGAGCAGGGCGGATACGCAGTATTTT.

The chain is built from TRBV30 and TRBJ1-1, with unresolved D. Germline lookup yields CDR1 GTSNPN and CDR2 SVGIG (reference sequence). Between the trimmed V and J ends, which lost 0 bases and 2 bases, there was a span of 10 bases. The CDR3 is made up of 14 amino acids. The CDR3 DNA follows: TGTGCCTGGAGTGTAGGAAGTGGTAACACTGAAGCTTTCTTT. It is translated as CAWSVGSGNTEAFF.